Listed below are T cell receptor beta chains from one sample, sequenced in a study of shared clonotypes between healthy human individuals. TCRdb's copy holds only in-frame clones and misses some; the assay was immunoSEQ multiplex PCR. The table shows more than 600,000 clones, with just over 90% occurring only once. Sequenced: naive CD8+ T cells sorted from blood. The source of these receptors is a man aged 25 to 40 in good health. CDR3s include the opening cysteine and the closing phenylalanine or tryptophan. A D gene is named only where the DNA matches it firmly. Clone sizes are given selectively: once, few, many, or a class where the clone is expanded.

J gene	D gene	V gene	clone size	CDR3 protein	CDR3 DNA
TRBJ2-7	-	TRBV5-5	-	CASSFGVIYEQYF	TGTGCCAGCAGCTTCGGGGTGATCTACGAGCAGTACTTC
TRBJ2-1	-	TRBV7-9	-	CASSPPGGRADEQFF	TGTGCCAGCAGCCCCCCCGGGGGCAGGGCGGATGAGCAGTTCTTC
TRBJ1-1	-	TRBV7-2	-	CASSLGIGGTEAFF	TGTGCCAGCAGCTTGGGTATTGGTGGCACTGAAGCTTTCTTT
TRBJ2-1	-	TRBV6-4	once	CASSRTGERYNEQFF	TGTGCCAGCAGCCGGACGGGAGAGCGATACAATGAGCAGTTCTTC
TRBJ1-1	-	TRBV29-1	once	CSGSREGEAFF	TGCAGCGGGTCGCGGGAGGGAGAAGCTTTCTTT
TRBJ2-2	TRBD1	TRBV27	once	CASSLLDRGDTGELFF	TGTGCCAGCAGTTTATTGGACAGGGGGGATACCGGGGAGCTGTTTTTT
TRBJ2-1	-	TRBV28	-	CASSTIGEQFF	TGTGCCAGCAGCACGATCGGAGAGCAGTTCTTC
TRBJ2-1	-	TRBV6-1	-	CASLRGAGYNEQFF	TGTGCCAGCCTTAGGGGTGCAGGTTACAATGAGCAGTTCTTC
TRBJ2-6	-	TRBV5-4	-	CASSGDSGANVLTF	TGTGCCAGCAGCGGGGACTCTGGGGCCAACGTCCTGACTTTC
TRBJ2-7	TRBD1	TRBV5-4	once	CASSEGDRVYEQYF	TGTGCCAGCAGCGAGGGGGACAGGGTTTACGAGCAGTACTTC
TRBJ2-7	-	TRBV27	-	CASSLTASYEQYF	TGTGCCAGCAGCCTAACAGCCAGCTACGAGCAGTACTTC
TRBJ1-5	TRBD1	TRBV7-2	-	CASRQGMINQPQHF	TGTGCCAGCAGACAGGGGATGATCAATCAGCCCCAGCATTTT
TRBJ2-1	TRBD1	TRBV28	once	CASSSPGQGVNEQFF	TGTGCCAGCAGTTCTCCGGGACAGGGTGTCAATGAGCAGTTCTTC
TRBJ2-5	TRBD2	TRBV7-9	-	CASSRTPGLDLETQYF	TGTGCCAGCAGTAGAACCCCGGGACTAGATTTGGAGACCCAGTACTTC
TRBJ2-2	-	TRBV7-2	-	CASSYPTVVGELFF	TGTGCCAGCAGTTATCCCACCGTGGTTGGGGAGCTGTTTTTT
TRBJ1-1	-	TRBV2	-	CAKGKGTEAFF	TGTGCCAAAGGGAAGGGGACTGAAGCTTTCTTT
TRBJ2-7	-	TRBV19	-	CASSSRINYEQYF	TGTGCCAGTAGCTCCAGGATTAACTACGAGCAGTACTTC
TRBJ1-1	-	TRBV9	-	CASSVGAGFTEAFF	TGTGCCAGCAGCGTAGGCGCAGGGTTCACTGAAGCTTTCTTT
TRBJ2-1	-	TRBV7-9	-	CASSLSLGVNEQFF	TGTGCCAGCAGCTTGTCTTTAGGGGTCAATGAGCAGTTCTTC
TRBJ2-1	-	TRBV29-1	-	CSVEPRQEEANEQFF	TGCAGCGTTGAACCTCGGCAGGAAGAGGCCAATGAGCAGTTCTTC
TRBJ1-5	-	TRBV29-1	-	CRCLWGQNSNQPQHF	TGCAGATGCTTGTGGGGGCAGAATAGCAATCAGCCCCAGCATTTT
TRBJ2-1	TRBD2	TRBV7-3	-	CASSLGLAGPKEQFF	TGTGCCAGCAGCTTGGGACTAGCGGGGCCTAAAGAGCAGTTCTTC
TRBJ2-5	TRBD1	TRBV7-3	-	CASSPGTGGVETQYF	TGTGCCAGCAGCCCAGGGACAGGGGGAGTAGAGACCCAGTACTTC
TRBJ1-1	TRBD1	TRBV29-1	-	CSVGVRGHAFF	TGCAGCGTCGGAGTGAGGGGGCATGCTTTCTTT
TRBJ2-7	-	TRBV19	-	CASSTLQGRLIYEQYF	TGTGCCAGTAGTACCCTCCAAGGGCGACTCATCTACGAGCAGTACTTC
TRBJ2-1	-	TRBV7-9	-	CASSSTSKNRNEQFF	TGTGCCAGCAGCTCCACAAGCAAAAACAGAAATGAGCAGTTCTTC
TRBJ1-1	-	TRBV2	-	CASEPRVGNTEAFF	TGTGCCAGCGAACCCAGGGTGGGAAACACTGAAGCTTTCTTT
TRBJ2-5	-	TRBV7-9	once	CASSFTNQETQYF	TGTGCCAGCAGCTTTACTAATCAAGAGACCCAGTACTTC
TRBJ2-5	-	TRBV11-3	-	CASSPMTAPETQYF	TGTGCCAGCAGCCCGATGACGGCCCCGGAGACCCAGTACTTC
TRBJ2-7	TRBD1	TRBV19	-	CASSTTGGWSYEQYF	TGTGCCAGTAGTACCACAGGGGGATGGTCCTACGAGCAGTACTTC
TRBJ2-7	TRBD2	TRBV11-2	-	CASSLGIPGGDEQYF	TGTGCCAGCAGCTTAGGAATTCCGGGAGGCGATGAGCAGTACTTC
TRBJ2-2	TRBD2	TRBV5-8	-	CASSFGLAGVGGVAGELFF	TGTGCCAGCAGCTTTGGCCTAGCGGGAGTGGGAGGCGTGGCCGGGGAGCTGTTTTTT
TRBJ2-7	TRBD2	TRBV5-4	-	CASSWGGNYEQYF	TGTGCCAGCAGCTGGGGGGGGAACTACGAGCAGTACTTC
TRBJ2-5	TRBD1	TRBV13	-	CASSTNRGYNQETQYF	TGTGCCAGCAGCACCAACAGGGGGTATAACCAAGAGACCCAGTACTTC
TRBJ2-1	-	TRBV15	-	CATSPSDTYNEQFF	TGTGCCACCAGCCCTTCTGACACTTACAATGAGCAGTTCTTC
TRBJ2-7	TRBD2	TRBV7-6	-	CASSFSSGLAALSYEQYF	TGTGCCAGCAGCTTTAGCTCCGGACTAGCGGCCCTCTCCTACGAGCAGTACTTC
TRBJ1-1	TRBD1	TRBV6-1	-	CASSDQGGGTEAFF	TGTGCCAGCAGTGATCAGGGGGGAGGCACTGAAGCTTTCTTT
TRBJ2-5	-	TRBV27	-	CASSLTLKGTQYF	TGTGCCAGCAGTTTAACTCTCAAGGGGACCCAGTACTTC
TRBJ2-1	-	TRBV27	once	CASTQSGSYNEQFF	TGTGCCAGCACCCAATCTGGCTCTTACAATGAGCAGTTCTTC
TRBJ1-5	-	TRBV7-9	once	CASSSQGQPQHF	TGTGCCAGCAGCTCACAGGGACAGCCCCAGCATTTT
TRBJ2-3	TRBD2	TRBV7-9	few	CASSDTSGSTDTQYF	TGTGCCAGCAGCGACACTAGCGGAAGCACAGATACGCAGTATTTT
TRBJ2-3	-	TRBV28	-	CASKTSTVWDTQYF	TGTGCCAGCAAGACGTCGACCGTTTGGGATACGCAGTATTTT
TRBJ2-7	TRBD2	TRBV13	-	CASSLGSAGVFPGGYF	TGTGCCAGCAGCTTAGGCTCAGCGGGAGTATTTCCGGGTGGATACTTC
TRBJ2-5	-	TRBV7-6	-	CATAVGGGFLETQYF	TGTGCCACCGCGGTCGGAGGGGGCTTCTTAGAGACCCAGTACTTC